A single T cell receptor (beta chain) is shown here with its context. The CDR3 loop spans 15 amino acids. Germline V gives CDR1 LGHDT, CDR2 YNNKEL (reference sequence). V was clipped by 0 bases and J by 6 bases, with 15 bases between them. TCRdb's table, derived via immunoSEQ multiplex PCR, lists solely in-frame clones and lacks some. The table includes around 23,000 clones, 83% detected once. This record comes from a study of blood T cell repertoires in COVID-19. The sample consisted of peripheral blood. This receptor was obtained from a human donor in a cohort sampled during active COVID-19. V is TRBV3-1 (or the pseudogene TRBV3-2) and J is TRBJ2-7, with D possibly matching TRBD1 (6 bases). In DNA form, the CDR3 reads TGTGCCAGCAGCCAAGATGGGGGCATACCCTCCGAGCAGTACTTC. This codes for CASSQDGGIPSEQYF.